Following are 20 T cell receptor beta chains from one sample sequenced in a study of T cell responses to AZD1222 COVID-19 vaccine. Data came from immunoSEQ multiplex PCR; TCRdb stores just in-frame clones and leaves some out. The sample comprises about 120,000 clones, about 86% of which are singletons, and about 16% rests with the top ten. Sequenced here: peripheral blood, sampled 28 days after the second AZD1222 dose. The source is an adult who received the AZD1222 COVID-19 vaccine.

The V gene is TRBV2, the J gene TRBJ1-6; D might be TRBD1 (5 bases). Trimming cost V 6 bases and J 9 bases, with 21 bases left between them. Germline lookup yields CDR1 SNHLY and CDR2 FYNNEI. The CDR3 runs 16 residues. Written as DNA, the CDR3 is TGTGCCAGCAGCCTTAATCACCCATATAGGGGTTCACCCCTCCACTTT. As protein: CASSLNHPYRGSPLHF.

The sample holds one count of this clone. V gene TRBV6-5 combines with J gene TRBJ2-3; TRBD1 matches 8 bases. Germline lookup yields CDR1 MNHEY and CDR2 SVGAGI. The CDR3 totals 14 residues. Unmatched junction bases numbered 8, after V lost 7 bases and J lost 5 bases. CDR3: CASMDWTGLDTQYF. CDR3 in DNA: TGTGCCAGCATGGACTGGACAGGGCTAGATACGCAGTATTTT.

This chain links TRBV6-2 or TRBV6-3 with TRBJ2-1; D might be TRBD2 (5 bases). V lost 3 bases and J 3 bases, leaving 9 bases between the germline ends. Germline V gives CDR1 MNHEY, CDR2 SVGEGT. The CDR3 contains 14 residues. The CDR3 reads CASSYGGYYNEQFF. The DNA for the CDR3 is TGTGCCAGCAGTTATGGCGGGTACTACAATGAGCAGTTCTTC.

The chain links TRBV19 to TRBJ2-3, with a weak D call TRBD2 (6 bases). CDR1 and CDR2 from the germline V gene are LNHDA and SQIVND (reference sequence). V was shortened by 7 bases and J by 3 bases, with 17 bases between the two germline ends. The CDR3 spans 15 residues. CDR3 amino acids: CASTWSGVGTDTQYF. CDR3 nucleotide sequence: TGTGCCAGTACCTGGTCGGGGGTTGGTACAGATACGCAGTATTTT.

Here the CDR3 DNA reads TGTGCCAGCAGTTTTCTAAACAGGGGATACGAGCAGTACTTC. Amino acids: CASSFLNRGYEQYF. The chain joins TRBV27 to TRBJ2-7, with 7 bases that match TRBD1. The trim removed 3 bases at V and 4 bases at J, leaving 6 bases unmatched. The length of the CDR3 is 14 residues. The germline gives CDR1 MNHEY, CDR2 SMNVEV (reference sequence).

V usage is TRBV19 and J usage is TRBJ1-3, with TRBD1 matching 7 bases. Trimming cost V 6 bases and J 0 bases; bases outside gene matches: 11. CDR3 length equals 17 residues. Germline CDR1 LNHDA, CDR2 SQIVND (reference sequence). The CDR3 spells CASSRQGSWVSGNTIYF. The CDR3 DNA reads TGTGCCAGTAGCCGACAGGGCTCATGGGTCTCTGGAAACACCATATATTTT.

The chain carries TRBV11-2 and TRBJ2-5, with D perhaps matching TRBD2 (6 bases). V lost 2 bases, J lost 1 base, and 14 bases lay in between. The CDR3 extends over 16 amino acids. The V gene's germline CDR1 is SGHAT and CDR2 FQNNGV. CDR3 nucleotide sequence: TGTGCCAGCAGCTTACGGGTTAGCGGAATCCAAGAGACCCAGTACTTC. Its translation is CASSLRVSGIQETQYF.

The chain joins TRBV11-2 to TRBJ2-7; 10 positions match TRBD1. V lost 5 bases to trimming and J lost 3 bases; unmatched junction nucleotides: 4. The CDR3 is made up of 14 amino acids. Germline V gives CDR1 SGHAT, CDR2 FQNNGV. CDR3 DNA sequence: TGTGCCAGCAGCGGGGGACAGGGGCGCTACGAGCAGTACTTC. It is translated as CASSGGQGRYEQYF.

The rearrangement joins TRBV30 to TRBJ1-1; the match to TRBD1 covers 9 bases. In germline, CDR1 is GTSNPN, CDR2 SVGIG (reference sequence). With 4 bases clipped from V and 4 bases from J, the junction kept 4 bases outside the gene matches. CDR3 length: 13 amino acids. CDR3 nucleotides: TGTGCCTGGACCTGGGACAGGGTCACTGAAGCTTTCTTT. Translating gives CAWTWDRVTEAFF.

The chain is built from TRBV2 and TRBJ2-4; maybe TRBD1 (6 bases). The V end was cut by 1 base, the J end by 2 bases, with 21 bases between. CDR1 is SNHLY and CDR2 is FYNNEI in the germline V gene. CDR3 length: 19 amino acids. CDR3 bases: TGTGCCAGCAGTGAAGGGTTTGGGACAAGCGACGTTCCCAAAAACATTCAGTACTTC. This gives the protein CASSEGFGTSDVPKNIQYF.

V gene TRBV9 combines with J gene TRBJ2-7, with TRBD2 matching over 9 bases. The CDR3 spans 14 residues. Losses at the gene ends were 6 bases for V and 2 bases for J; bases not matched to a gene: 6. CDR1 and CDR2 (germline): SGDLS, YYNGEE. CDR3 in amino acids: CASNFAGGTYEQYF. The DNA for the CDR3 is TGTGCCAGCAACTTTGCGGGGGGGACCTACGAGCAGTACTTC. The full variable domain, in which reference TRBV9 and TRBJ2-7 provide the parts outside the CDR3, is DSGVTQTPKHLITATGQRVTLRCSPRSGDLSVYWYQQSLDQGLQFLIQYYNGEERAKGNILERFSAQQFPDLHSELNLSSLELGDSALYFCASNFAGGTYEQYFGPGTRLTVT.

This clone appeared a few times. The chain couples TRBV12-1 to TRBJ1-2; TRBD1 is the table's D call, not checked against the DNA. TRBV12-1 is a pseudogene. CDR3 length: 15 amino acids. CDR3: CASSHGQGRNYGYTF. The CDR3 DNA reads TGTGCCAGCAGCCATGGACAGGGACGGAACTATGGCTACACCTTC.

The chain is built from TRBV20-1 and TRBJ1-3; 8 bases are shared with TRBD1. This CDR3 comprises 14 residues. CDR1 DFQATT and CDR2 SNEGSKA come from the germline V gene (reference sequence). Losses at the gene ends were 3 bases for V and 5 bases for J; bases not matched to a gene: 6. CDR3 amino acids: CSASQGAGRNTIYF. The CDR3 DNA follows: TGCAGTGCTAGTCAGGGGGCTGGTAGAAACACCATATATTTT.

The chain employs TRBV5-6 and TRBJ1-1, with 7 bases identical to TRBD1. V shed 4 bases and J 3 bases; nucleotides not matched to a gene: 6. The CDR3 is made up of 14 amino acids. From germline, CDR1 is SGHDT and CDR2 YYEEEE. DNA for the CDR3: TGTGCCAGCAGCCCCCGACAGGGTTACACTGAAGCTTTCTTT. This encodes CASSPRQGYTEAFF.

This clone was observed once. The genes are TRBV19 and TRBJ1-1, with 7 bases that match TRBD1. The CDR3 spans 15 residues. The germline V gene has CDR1 LNHDA and CDR2 SQIVND (reference sequence). The V gene end was trimmed by 2 bases and the J gene end by 4 bases; junction bases not matched to a gene: 7. This CDR3 is CASSISGGLSTEAFF. CDR3 in DNA: TGTGCCAGTAGTATATCAGGGGGGCTGAGCACTGAAGCTTTCTTT. The full variable domain, in which reference TRBV19 and TRBJ1-1 provide the parts outside the CDR3, is DGGITQSPKYLFRKEGQNVTLSCEQNLNHDAMYWYRQDPGQGLRLIYYSQIVNDFQKGDIAEGYSVSREKKESFPLTVTSAQKNPTAFYLCASSISGGLSTEAFFGQGTRLTVV.

This clone was seen a single time. The rearrangement uses TRBV7-9 and TRBJ1-4; D not certain. This CDR3 is built from 19 residues. The ends were cut back, 3 bases at V and 7 bases at J, with 27 bases in the middle. Looked up from germline, CDR1 is SEHNR and CDR2 is FQNEAQ (reference sequence). The CDR3 region is CASSLSGPRDTSDLEKLFF. In DNA form, the CDR3 reads TGTGCCAGCAGCTTGTCTGGGCCCCGAGATACTAGTGATCTTGAAAAACTGTTTTTT.

This clone was detected a few times. This chain connects TRBV2 to TRBJ1-4; D is perhaps TRBD1 (5 bases). This CDR3 is 12 amino acids long. V was shortened by 7 bases and J by 8 bases, with 11 bases between the two germline ends. The V gene's germline CDR1 is SNHLY and CDR2 FYNNEI. CDR3 nucleotides: TGTGCCAGCACCAGGGTGGGAGAAAAACTGTTTTTT. Its protein product is CASTRVGEKLFF.

The J gene is TRBJ1-2, the V gene TRBV9, with TRBD1 identical over 7 bases. The V gene end was trimmed by 4 bases and the J gene end by 0 bases; junction bases not matched to a gene: 21. The CDR3 consists of 20 residues. Germline values: CDR1 SGDLS, CDR2 YYNGEE. This CDR3 is CASSYLSGQQNAVTNYGYTF. CDR3 bases: TGTGCCAGCAGCTACCTTTCGGGACAGCAAAACGCAGTAACTAACTATGGCTACACCTTC. The entire variable domain, with the rest obtained from reference TRBV9 and TRBJ1-2, is as follows: DSGVTQTPKHLITATGQRVTLRCSPRSGDLSVYWYQQSLDQGLQFLIQYYNGEERAKGNILERFSAQQFPDLHSELNLSSLELGDSALYFCASSYLSGQQNAVTNYGYTFGSGTRLTVV.

This clone has just a few counts. This sequence joins TRBV6-6 and TRBJ1-4; D possibly corresponds to TRBD1 (6 bases). Germline loops: CDR1 MNHNY, CDR2 SVGAGI (reference sequence). CDR3 length equals 14 residues. The V end was cut by 2 bases, the J end by 8 bases, with 12 bases between. The CDR3 nucleotides are TGTGCCAGCAGTTACCAATCAGGGGACGAAAAACTGTTTTTT. Residues: CASSYQSGDEKLFF.

This chain uses TRBV28 with TRBJ2-4; 8 bases align to TRBD1. Germline loops: CDR1 MDHEN, CDR2 SYDVKM. J was trimmed by 5 bases and V by 6 bases; bases with no gene match: 9. The CDR3 is made up of 15 amino acids. CDR3 sequence: CASSLRGRRENIQYF. The CDR3 DNA is TGTGCCAGCAGCCTCAGGGGGCGAAGAGAAAACATTCAGTACTTC.